This T cell receptor beta chain was documented in a study of regulatory T cells in long-lasting Graves disease (dated by TCRdb to about 2021). Some background on the complete study: To count as having persistent Graves' disease, a patient had to have received antithyroid drug treatment for over 5 years with TSH receptor autoantibodies remaining persistently positive. Peripheral blood TCR sequencing and RNA sequencing compared persistent Graves' disease patients with newly diagnosed Graves' disease patients. The study was registered as a clinical trial and conducted in China. TCR sequencing covered about 13 persistent and 20 or so newly diagnosed Graves' disease patients, some 33 samples in total. Persistent Graves' disease patients in the clinical cohort had taken antithyroid drugs for 9 to 11 years on average.

The time point tag for this specimen amounts to: persistent/refractory GD, antithyroid drugs over 5 years with positive TRAb. For both TCR sequencing and RNA sequencing, RNA was extracted from PBMCs using TRIzol. Graves' disease was diagnosed according to American Thyroid Association guidelines. Patients for the study were recruited at an endocrinology department in Xi'an, China. Each patient gave approximately 9 milliliters of peripheral blood, collected in an EDTA anticoagulant tube. Ficoll Paque Plus density gradient separation was used to isolate PBMCs, and no further T cell sorting was performed. An Agilent 2100 Bioanalyzer and agarose gel were used to check RNA quality, and a NanoDrop 2000 was used to measure RNA concentration. As concerns this clonotype: Its recognized antigen is unknown. Base quality data are lacking; no much larger clone is found one base away.

The paper's findings and limits, for the study overall: The authors noted that the small sample size was a limitation that may lower accuracy. Peripheral blood alone was examined, since thyroid tissue, which constituted the primary lesion, could not be accessed. Compared with newly diagnosed patients, patients with persistent Graves' disease had lower TCR Shannon entropy and fewer highly expanded clones, which suggests clonal expansion. Sequencing and analysis were restricted to the TCR beta chain. More public clonotypes were shared among persistent patients (roughly 3,000) than among newly diagnosed patients (966).

Receptor libraries were prepared by multiplex PCR. The data were produced on an Illumina HiSeq 4000. CDR3 regions were amplified by Arm-PCR with iRepertoire HTBI primers to construct TCR beta libraries. Before sequencing, the PCR products underwent gel purification. The original methods were these. Across samples, some 62 TRBV and 12 to 15 TRBJ segments were identified and used for gene usage analysis of CDR3 amino acid clonotypes. COPE and FqMerger were used to merge filtered high-quality paired reads into contigs. Contigs were aligned with BLAST to IMGT TRBV, TRBD and TRBJ reference genes, and CDR3 was defined per IMGT. Any clonotype with a frequency above 0.1% was classified as a highly expanded clone. Shannon entropy was used to measure repertoire diversity, and the Gini coefficient was used to measure V-J evenness. A clonotype found in more than one individual was treated as public. Using fastp at Q25 and MiXCR, TCRdb reprocessed the public reads and kept productive beta chains. Identical CDR3 proteins give one entry, which carries the most common genes and DNA. The authors' filters were not applied to this entry. Here the sample has fewer than 450,000 distinct CDR3 sequences; roughly a quarter occur a single time. Roughly 28% of the sample rests with the top ten.

The sample in question was peripheral blood mononuclear cells (PBMCs), obtained when the disease was refractory, from a patient treated with antithyroid drugs. The source is a female donor with Graves disease.

CDR3 protein: CASSLDARPNTEAFF. At the DNA level, the sequence is TGCGCCAGCAGCTTGGACGCACGGCCGAACACTGAAGCTTTCTTT. The sequence links TRBV5-1 to TRBJ1-1; confidence is insufficient to name the D gene. Spanning cysteine to phenylalanine, the CDR3 consists of 15 amino acids. Only the CDR3 region is kept as DNA, spanning 45 bases read in frame from base 1. V and J are truncated by 0 bases and 1 base respectively, leaving an intervening sequence of 10 bases. According to the germline V gene, CDR1 reads SGHRS and CDR2 reads YFSETQ.